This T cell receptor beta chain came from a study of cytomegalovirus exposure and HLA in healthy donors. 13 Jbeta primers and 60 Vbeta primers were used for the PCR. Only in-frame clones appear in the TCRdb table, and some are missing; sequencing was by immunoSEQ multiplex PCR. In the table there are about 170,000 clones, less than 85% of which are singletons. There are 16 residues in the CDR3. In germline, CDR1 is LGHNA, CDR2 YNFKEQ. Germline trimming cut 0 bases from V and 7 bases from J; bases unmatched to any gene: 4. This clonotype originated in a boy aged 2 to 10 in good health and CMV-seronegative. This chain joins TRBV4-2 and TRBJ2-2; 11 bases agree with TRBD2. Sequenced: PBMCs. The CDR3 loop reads CASSQDGGLAVGELFF. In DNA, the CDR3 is TGTGCCAGCAGCCAAGATGGGGGACTAGCGGTCGGGGAGCTGTTTTTT.